The next 32 T cell receptor beta chains were all read from a single sample in a study of identical twins. TCRdb analysed the 5' RACE reads with MiXCR anew, one entry per CDR3 protein. The sample carries a few hundred thousand distinct CDR3 sequences, around a tenth recorded once. Separately, the same data were catalogued under a study of yellow fever vaccine responses in identical twins.

Input material: PBMCs. Receptor source: a woman under 30 in good health.

The CDR3 DNA follows: TGTGCCGGCGGAGAAGTGGCTCCCATAGGGCTCTCAACCTACAATGAGCAGTTCTTC. This sequence encodes CAGGEVAPIGLSTYNEQFF. The chain uses TRBV4-2 and TRBJ2-1, with D hard to call. Between the trimmed V and J ends, which lost 11 bases and 2 bases, there was a span of 31 bases. Germline CDR1 is LGHNA and CDR2 is YNFKEQ. The CDR3 extends over 19 amino acids.

The V call is TRBV10-3, the J call TRBJ2-2, with TRBD1 as a possible D gene (6 bases). Trimming stripped 2 bases from V and 4 bases from J, with 17 bases between. Germline lookup yields CDR1 ENHRY and CDR2 SYGVKD. The CDR3 extends over 17 amino acids. For the CDR3, the DNA is TGTGCCATCAGTGAGGGAAAAACAGGGTTAGGCACCGGGGAGCTGTTTTTT. Translated, it gives CAISEGKTGLGTGELFF.

V gene TRBV27 combines with J gene TRBJ2-1; possible D gene TRBD2, 7 bases. CDR1 is MNHEY and CDR2 is SMNVEV in the germline V gene (reference sequence). This CDR3 spans 13 amino acids. V dropped 7 bases and J dropped 9 bases, with 16 bases sitting between them. CDR3 sequence: CASNTPGGGEQFF. The CDR3 bases are TGTGCCAGCAATACGCCGGGGGGCGGTGAGCAGTTCTTC.

The rearrangement links TRBV11-2 to TRBJ2-2, with 10 bases identical to TRBD1. V was clipped by 5 bases and J by 4 bases; unmatched bases: 7. This CDR3 region has 16 residues. Germline CDR1 is SGHAT and CDR2 is FQNNGV. This CDR3 is CASSTRQGAVTGELFF. The CDR3 DNA is TGTGCCAGCAGCACCCGACAGGGGGCTGTCACCGGGGAGCTGTTTTTT.

This clonotype occurred a few times. The J gene is TRBJ2-7, the V gene TRBV6-1; 7 nucleotides line up with TRBD2. The V gene end was trimmed by 7 bases and the J gene end by 3 bases; junction bases not matched to a gene: 12. This CDR3 spans 15 amino acids. Germline loops: CDR1 MNHNS, CDR2 SASEGT. CDR3 amino acids: CASTRPAGEYYEQYF. CDR3 nucleotide sequence: TGTGCCAGCACCCGACCGGCGGGAGAGTACTACGAGCAGTACTTC.

This clonotype was counted between two and nine times. The chain recombines TRBV3-1 with TRBJ2-5, with D unresolved. The CDR3 is 14 residues long. Germline V CDR1 and CDR2: LGHDT, YNNKEL (reference sequence). Trimming cost V 4 bases and J 1 base, with 10 bases left between them. The CDR3 loop is CASSPEEPQETQYF. The DNA for the CDR3 is TGTGCCAGCAGCCCAGAGGAGCCCCAAGAGACCCAGTACTTC.

Ten or more counts support this clonotype. This rearrangement joins TRBV7-2 to TRBJ2-7; 9 bases line up with TRBD2. The junction had 5 bases not matched to a gene; V was cut back by 5 bases and J by 3 bases. Germline CDR1 and CDR2: SGHTA and FQGNSA. The CDR3 has 14 residues. The CDR3 DNA follows: TGTGCCAGCAGCCGGGATAGCGGGAGCTACGAGCAGTACTTC. Its translation is CASSRDSGSYEQYF.

This clonotype was seen more than once but under ten times. A read error may account for a junction end that differs from germline. The V and J genes are TRBV20-1 and TRBJ2-6; 10 bases line up with TRBD2. CDR1 is DFQATT and CDR2 is SNEGSKA in the germline V gene (reference sequence). The CDR3 runs 16 residues. The CDR3 DNA is TGCTGTGCTACTAGCGGGGCCGCAGGCGGGGCCAACGTCCTGACTTTC. Residues: CCATSGAAGGANVLTF.

Many counts were recorded for this clonotype. The rearrangement joins TRBV20-1 to TRBJ1-6, with a possible D match to TRBD1 (5 bases). Trimming shortened V by 5 bases and J by 7 bases, and 15 bases separated the two germline ends. CDR3 size: 14 residues. The V gene's germline CDR1 is DFQATT and CDR2 SNEGSKA (reference sequence). In DNA, the CDR3 is TGCAGTGCTCACACGCAGGGTCTGAATTCACCCCTCCACTTT. Protein product: CSAHTQGLNSPLHF.

There are many counts of this clonotype. The chain recombines TRBV10-3 with TRBJ2-7, with a possible D match to TRBD1 (5 bases). Per the germline V gene, CDR1 is ENHRY and CDR2 is SYGVKD. Trimming took 7 bases from V and 2 from J, leaving 18 bases between them. The CDR3 runs 15 residues. The CDR3 bases are TGTGCCATCACCTTGGACAACCCTACTCCCTACGAGCAGTACTTC. It encodes CAITLDNPTPYEQYF.

In this sample, this clonotype turned up a few times. The chain carries TRBV6-1 and TRBJ2-7, with 10 bases lining up with TRBD1. Trimming removed 6 bases from V and 6 bases from J; junction bases left unmatched: 8. The germline V gene encodes CDR1 MNHNS and CDR2 SASEGT. CDR3 length: 14 amino acids. The CDR3 nucleotides read TGTGCCAGCAGAGAGACAGGGGGCTGGGCCGAGCAGTACTTC. Translated: CASRETGGWAEQYF.

This clonotype has a count of ten or more. This sequence joins TRBV25-1 and TRBJ2-5; TRBD1 aligns across 7 bases. V was clipped by 4 bases and J by 5 bases; unmatched bases: 13. This CDR3 region has 16 residues. Germline assignment: CDR1 MGHDK and CDR2 SYGVNS. The CDR3 loop reads CASSADRTRSRETQYF. The DNA for the CDR3 is TGTGCCAGCAGTGCGGACAGGACACGGAGTAGGGAGACCCAGTACTTC.

The gene calls are TRBV7-9 and TRBJ2-1; 8 positions match TRBD2. After removal of 5 bases from V and 4 bases from J, the junction contained 13 bases not matched to a gene. The germline CDR1 and CDR2 sequences are SEHNR and FQNEAQ (reference sequence). This CDR3 contains 17 residues. The CDR3 nucleotides are TGTGCCAGCAGCGACCGAACTAGCGGAACTTCATACAATGAGCAGTTCTTC. Translation: CASSDRTSGTSYNEQFF. Variable domain in full (rest from reference TRBV7-9 and TRBJ2-1): DTGVSQNPRHKITKRGQNVTFRCDPISEHNRLYWYRQTLGQGPEFLTYFQNEAQLEKSRLLSDRFSAERPKGSFSTLEIQRTEQGDSAMYLCASSDRTSGTSYNEQFFGPGTRLTVL.

There are a few counts of this clonotype. J is TRBJ2-2 and V is TRBV5-1; D is perhaps TRBD1 (5 bases). In germline, CDR1 is SGHRS, CDR2 YFSETQ. Trimming removed 0 bases at V and 1 base at J, with 10 bases between. This CDR3 is built from 16 residues. CDR3 sequence: CASSLAVQGNTGELFF. CDR3 sequence (DNA): TGCGCCAGCAGCTTGGCCGTGCAGGGGAACACCGGGGAGCTGTTTTTT.

The rearrangement links TRBV4-1 to TRBJ2-3; 10 positions agree with TRBD2. The CDR3 spans 16 residues. J gave up 4 bases and V 4 bases, and 8 bases lay outside the gene matches. CDR1 and CDR2 (germline): MGHRA, YSYEKL. The CDR3 spells CASSPRTSGASDTQYF. CDR3 nucleotide sequence: TGCGCCAGCAGCCCAAGAACTAGCGGGGCATCAGATACGCAGTATTTT.

Only a few counts were recorded for this clonotype. The chain joins TRBV6-1 to TRBJ2-4, with D perhaps TRBD1 or TRBD2 (7 bases each). This CDR3 spans 15 amino acids. V lost 8 bases and J 3 bases, leaving 17 bases between the germline ends. CDR1 is MNHNS and CDR2 is SASEGT in the germline V gene. In DNA form, the CDR3 reads TGTGCCAGCTCCAGGGGGGGAACAGGCAAAAACATTCAGTACTTC. Its protein is CASSRGGTGKNIQYF.

This clonotype has ten or more counts. J is TRBJ2-1 and V is TRBV29-1, with a tentative D call TRBD2 (6 bases). V was clipped by 1 base and J by 3 bases, with 7 bases between them. The CDR3 runs 13 residues. Looked up from germline, CDR1 is SQVTM and CDR2 is ANQGSEA. The CDR3 loop reads CSVEGGVYNEQFF. The CDR3 DNA reads as TGCAGCGTTGAAGGCGGGGTCTACAATGAGCAGTTCTTC.

The sample holds a few counts of this clonotype. This rearrangement joins TRBV19 to TRBJ2-1; D perhaps matches TRBD2 (5 bases). CDR1 and CDR2 (germline): LNHDA, SQIVND (reference sequence). This CDR3 is built from 13 residues. Trimming pared 5 bases from V and 2 bases from J, leaving 7 bases between. The CDR3 loop is CASSVGAYNEQFF. The CDR3 coding sequence is TGTGCCAGTAGTGTGGGAGCCTACAATGAGCAGTTCTTC.

This clonotype was detected only a few times. The chain has TRBV5-1 and TRBJ2-7, with TRBD2 matching over 7 bases. This CDR3 has 15 amino acids. J was trimmed by 3 bases and V by 7 bases; bases with no gene match: 13. Germline assignment: CDR1 SGHRS and CDR2 YFSETQ. The CDR3 here is CASRITAGADYEQYF. DNA of the CDR3: TGCGCCAGCCGGATAACGGCGGGAGCGGACTACGAGCAGTACTTC.

The V call is TRBV5-1, the J call TRBJ2-3; 7 bases are a match to TRBD2. The CDR3 extends over 16 amino acids. From germline, CDR1 is SGHRS and CDR2 YFSETQ. J gave up 5 bases and V 0 bases, and 9 bases lay outside the gene matches. The CDR3 sequence: CASSLALSGVVDTQYF. The CDR3, as DNA: TGCGCCAGCAGCTTGGCCCTCAGCGGGGTGGTAGATACGCAGTATTTT.

This clonotype was counted ten times or more. The chain carries TRBV7-9 and TRBJ1-1, with TRBD1 matching 9 bases. V trimming: 6 bases; J trimming: 1 base; junction bases outside the gene matches: 3. The CDR3 is 14 residues long. CDR1 is SEHNR and CDR2 is FQNEAQ in the germline V gene (reference sequence). CDR3 bases: TGTGCCAGCAGGGGGACAGGGTGGAACACTGAAGCTTTCTTT. It yields the protein CASRGTGWNTEAFF.

The genes are TRBV10-3 and TRBJ1-2; no reliable D call. The CDR3 runs 14 residues. Trimming stripped 6 bases from V and 3 bases from J, with 14 bases between. CDR1 and CDR2 from the germline V gene are ENHRY and SYGVKD. The CDR3 nucleotides read TGTGCCATCAGAAACACGGACGCCTACTATGGCTACACCTTC. Translated, it gives CAIRNTDAYYGYTF.

This clonotype came up a few times. This chain joins TRBV2 and TRBJ1-4; D not certain. The CDR3 is 12 residues long. Trimming cost V 6 bases and J 4 bases, with 6 bases left between them. The germline V gene has CDR1 SNHLY and CDR2 FYNNEI. The CDR3 sequence: CASRTSNEKLFF. The CDR3 bases are TGTGCCAGCAGGACGAGTAATGAAAAACTGTTTTTT.

This clonotype was counted between two and nine times. The rearrangement joins TRBV20-1 to TRBJ2-1; D is perhaps TRBD2 (5 bases). The CDR3 is 12 amino acids. Germline-derived CDR1 and CDR2 are DFQATT and SNEGSKA (reference sequence). V lost 8 bases, J lost 8 bases, and 16 bases lay in between. CDR3 amino acids: CSSGTNPDEQFF. The DNA of the CDR3 is TGCAGTAGCGGTACAAATCCGGATGAGCAGTTCTTC.

As DNA, the CDR3 is TGTGCCAGCAGTTACGGACAGGGGGCTGAGTACTTC. Protein: CASSYGQGAEYF. The rearrangement uses TRBV6-2 or TRBV6-3 and TRBJ2-7, with TRBD1 matching over 11 bases. Germline V gives CDR1 MNHEY, CDR2 SVGEGT. This CDR3 has 12 residues. V lost 2 bases to trimming and J lost 11 bases; unmatched junction nucleotides: 2.

This clonotype was seen many times. This chain uses TRBV7-9 with TRBJ2-5, with 7 bases lining up with TRBD2. Trimming removed 5 bases from V and 2 bases from J; junction bases left unmatched: 11. CDR1 SEHNR and CDR2 FQNEAQ come from the germline V gene (reference sequence). CDR3 length: 16 amino acids. CDR3 DNA sequence: TGTGCCAGCAGCGGCCCGCCCGGGACTATACAAGAGACCCAGTACTTC. This encodes CASSGPPGTIQETQYF.

This clonotype appeared many times. CDR3 protein: CASSLSTGGFYEQFF. The CDR3 bases are TGTGCCAGCAGCCTATCAACAGGGGGCTTCTATGAGCAGTTCTTC. This chain connects TRBV7-9 to TRBJ2-1; 9 bases align to TRBD1. V shed 5 bases and J 8 bases; nucleotides not matched to a gene: 10. Germline values: CDR1 SEHNR, CDR2 FQNEAQ (reference sequence). The CDR3 spans 15 residues.

Here the CDR3 reads CSALRTGPDTQYF. CDR3 DNA sequence: TGCAGTGCTCTGAGGACTGGCCCAGATACGCAGTATTTT. The chain couples TRBV20-1 to TRBJ2-3; a weak D match, TRBD2 (5 bases). The CDR3 consists of 13 residues. Germline V CDR1 and CDR2: DFQATT, SNEGSKA (reference sequence). Trimming removed 5 bases from V and 4 bases from J, with 13 bases in between.

This clonotype was seen many times. V gene TRBV6-5 combines with J gene TRBJ2-1, with 7 nucleotides matching TRBD2. The germline CDR1 and CDR2 sequences are MNHEY and SVGAGI. The CDR3 loop spans 16 amino acids. V was pared by 2 bases and J by 5 bases, with 9 bases of the junction left unmatched. CDR3 nucleotides: TGTGCCAGCAGTTACGAGAGGACTAGTACTCACAATGAGCAGTTCTTC. It translates to CASSYERTSTHNEQFF.

This clonotype has only a few counts. The genes are TRBV7-9 and TRBJ1-2; D is unresolved. Germline assignment: CDR1 SEHNR and CDR2 FQNEAQ (reference sequence). This CDR3 contains 16 residues. Between the trimmed V and J ends, which lost 5 bases and 4 bases, there was a span of 20 bases. CDR3 region: CASSLERVVERYGYTF. The CDR3 DNA sequence: TGTGCCAGCAGCCTCGAACGCGTTGTAGAACGCTATGGCTACACCTTC.

This clonotype has just a few counts. This sequence joins TRBV6-5 and TRBJ2-5; the match to TRBD2 covers 13 bases. The length of the CDR3 is 19 residues. Trimming at V came to 4 bases and at J to 6 bases, leaving 17 bases not matched to a gene. The germline V gene has CDR1 MNHEY and CDR2 SVGAGI. CDR3 nucleotide sequence: TGTGCCAGCAGTTCGTCGAAAATTAGGACTAGCGGGGGTGGGAAGACCCAGTACTTC. This gives the protein CASSSSKIRTSGGGKTQYF.

The chain joins TRBV7-9 to TRBJ2-1, with D possibly TRBD2 on 5 matching bases. Trimming took off 6 bases at V and 6 bases at J, with 12 bases between the two ends. Germline-derived CDR1 and CDR2 are SEHNR and FQNEAQ (reference sequence). This CDR3 has 13 residues. CDR3 region: CASRSRGSNEQFF. The CDR3, as DNA: TGTGCCAGCAGGTCCCGGGGTAGCAATGAGCAGTTCTTC.